This T cell receptor beta chain was captured in a study of blood T cell repertoires in COVID-19. CDR3 length: 15 amino acids. Trimming at V came to 5 bases and at J to 4 bases, leaving 6 bases not matched to a gene. The germline V gene encodes CDR1 KGHDR and CDR2 SFDVKD. Produced via immunoSEQ multiplex PCR; TCRdb's table is partial and in-frame only. Of about 160,000 clones in the sample, roughly 84% were seen once. The study assigned cohorts using participant-reported clinical history. The material sequenced was PBMCs or T cells enriched from blood (not recorded which). The TCR was taken from a man between 60 and 75 years old who had recovered from COVID-19. V usage is TRBV24-1 and J usage is TRBJ2-4, with 8 nucleotides matching TRBD1. This CDR3 reads CATSGTGGGKNIQYF. In DNA form, the CDR3 reads TGTGCCACCAGTGGAACAGGGGGTGGAAAAAACATTCAGTACTTC.